This is a list of T cell receptor beta chains from one sample in a study of shared clonotypes between healthy human individuals. Profiling relied on immunoSEQ multiplex PCR, and the TCRdb table lists in-frame clones only, not all of them. The sample holds about 380,000 clones, approximately 97% seen once. The sample comprised memory CD8+ T cells sorted from blood. Receptors were obtained from a young man in good health. Each CDR3 is given with its conserved first and last residue. The D gene is left open where the match is weak.

cdr3_aa j_call v_call d_call
CASSFLGTGFNEQFF TRBJ2-1 TRBV27 TRBD1
CSVDRYQETQYF TRBJ2-5 TRBV29-1 .
CASSRQAGTVRNEQFF TRBJ2-1 TRBV18 .
CASSDRDSSYNEQFF TRBJ2-1 TRBV27 TRBD1
CASSITLTGFREKLFF TRBJ1-4 TRBV19 .
CASNDGLAGNEQFF TRBJ2-1 TRBV19 TRBD2
CASSFGPGGGANQPQHF TRBJ1-5 TRBV28 .
CASSVGFGDTQYF TRBJ2-3 TRBV5-4 .
CASSLEFGSGSNEQFF TRBJ2-1 TRBV11-2 TRBD2
CASSLSTSGRGETQYF TRBJ2-5 TRBV7-7 TRBD2
CASSRTGGTEAFF TRBJ1-1 TRBV19 TRBD1
CASSLPGQGNEQFF TRBJ2-1 TRBV5-1 TRBD1
CASSLAGVGNTEAFF TRBJ1-1 TRBV5-1 .
CSVDLAGTYEQYF TRBJ2-7 TRBV29-1 TRBD2
CASSLPQGRETQYF TRBJ2-5 TRBV28 .
CASSYTDEQFF TRBJ2-1 TRBV6-6 .
CASSIVPGPGHQPQHF TRBJ1-5 TRBV19 .
CASSSFSGRDTDTQYF TRBJ2-3 TRBV7-2 TRBD2
CASSQELPTPSSDGYTF TRBJ1-2 TRBV4-2 .
CASSARDRDAGNTIYF TRBJ1-3 TRBV6-1 TRBD1
CASSPENTEAFF TRBJ1-1 TRBV10-1 .
CSARILYEQFF TRBJ2-1 TRBV20-1 .
CASREDFTVTDTQYF TRBJ2-3 TRBV5-1 .
CASSLWARASGRVAEQFF TRBJ2-1 TRBV7-9 TRBD2
CASSLTVRGANVLTF TRBJ2-6 TRBV5-4 .
CASSPSYARGLTTTGELFF TRBJ2-2 TRBV9 TRBD2